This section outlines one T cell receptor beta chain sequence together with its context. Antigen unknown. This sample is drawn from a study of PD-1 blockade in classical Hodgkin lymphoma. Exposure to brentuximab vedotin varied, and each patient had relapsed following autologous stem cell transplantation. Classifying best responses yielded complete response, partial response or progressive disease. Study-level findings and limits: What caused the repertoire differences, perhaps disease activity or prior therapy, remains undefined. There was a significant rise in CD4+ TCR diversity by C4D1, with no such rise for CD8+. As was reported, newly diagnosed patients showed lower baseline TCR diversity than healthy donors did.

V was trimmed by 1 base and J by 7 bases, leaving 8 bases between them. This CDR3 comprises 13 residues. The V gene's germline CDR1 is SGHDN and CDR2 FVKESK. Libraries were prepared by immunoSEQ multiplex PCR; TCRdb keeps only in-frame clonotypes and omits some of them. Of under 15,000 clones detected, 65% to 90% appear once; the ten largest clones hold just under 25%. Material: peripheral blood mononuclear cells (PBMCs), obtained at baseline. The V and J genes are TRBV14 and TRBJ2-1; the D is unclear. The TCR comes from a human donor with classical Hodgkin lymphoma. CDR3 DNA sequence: TGTGCCAGCAGCCAAGGGCAGGAAAATGAGCAGTTCTTC. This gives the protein CASSQGQENEQFF.